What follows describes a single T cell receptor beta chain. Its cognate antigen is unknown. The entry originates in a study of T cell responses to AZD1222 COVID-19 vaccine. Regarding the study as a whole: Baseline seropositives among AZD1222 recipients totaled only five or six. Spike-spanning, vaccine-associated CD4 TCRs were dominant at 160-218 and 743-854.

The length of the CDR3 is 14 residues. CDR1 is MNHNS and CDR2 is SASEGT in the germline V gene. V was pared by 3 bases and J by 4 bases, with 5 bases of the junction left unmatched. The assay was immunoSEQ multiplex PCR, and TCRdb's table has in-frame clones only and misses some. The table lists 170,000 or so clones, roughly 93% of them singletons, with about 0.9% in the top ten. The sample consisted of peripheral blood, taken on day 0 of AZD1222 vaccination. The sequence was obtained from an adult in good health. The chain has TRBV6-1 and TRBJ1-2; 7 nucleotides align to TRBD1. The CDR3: CASSDGTATYGYTF. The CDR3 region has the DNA TGTGCCAGCAGTGATGGGACAGCGACCTATGGCTACACCTTC.